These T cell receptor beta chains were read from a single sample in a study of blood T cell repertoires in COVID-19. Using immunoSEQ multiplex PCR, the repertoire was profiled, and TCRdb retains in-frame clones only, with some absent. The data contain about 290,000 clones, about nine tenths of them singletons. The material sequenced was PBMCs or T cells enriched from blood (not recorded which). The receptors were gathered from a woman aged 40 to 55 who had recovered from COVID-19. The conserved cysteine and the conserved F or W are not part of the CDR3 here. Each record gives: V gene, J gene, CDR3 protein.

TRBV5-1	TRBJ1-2	ASSLGAGYYGYT
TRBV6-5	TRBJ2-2	ASSYSTGPTGELF
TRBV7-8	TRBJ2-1	ASSLGVGAGNNEQF
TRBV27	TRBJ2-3	ASSATDLSTDTQY
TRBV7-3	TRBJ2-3	ASSFATSGVTDTQY
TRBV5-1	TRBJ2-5	ASSRDRAQETQY
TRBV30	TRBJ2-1	AWTEQGAYNEQF
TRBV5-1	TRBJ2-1	ASSLPAQRGRSSYNEQF
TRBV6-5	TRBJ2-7	ASRRDSGREQY
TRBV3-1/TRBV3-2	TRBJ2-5	ASSQDLGRVQETQY
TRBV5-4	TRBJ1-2	ASSPASGGGYGYT
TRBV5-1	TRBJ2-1	ASSSPTGISGQYNEQF
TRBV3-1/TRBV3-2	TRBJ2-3	ASSQDLPRLAGSGTDTQY
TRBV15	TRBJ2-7	ATSRDRQYEQY
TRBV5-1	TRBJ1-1	ASSPRGNTEAF
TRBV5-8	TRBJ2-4	ASSLEVQTKNIQY
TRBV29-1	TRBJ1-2	SVDWQDYGYT
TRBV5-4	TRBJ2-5	ASSDLGGQETQY
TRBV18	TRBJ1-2	ASSPDRENYGYT
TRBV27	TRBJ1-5	ASSPHRGRGRYQPQH
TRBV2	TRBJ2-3	ASGTGGGTDTQY
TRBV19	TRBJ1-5	ASSATGFQPQH
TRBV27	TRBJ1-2	ASSLNPGQGSRGYT
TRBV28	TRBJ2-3	ASSLQASGYQY
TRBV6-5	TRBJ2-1	ASSFGIPHNYNEQF
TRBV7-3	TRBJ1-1	ASSLNTGNTEAF
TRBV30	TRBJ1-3	AWKLFSGNTIY
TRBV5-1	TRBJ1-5	ASSLGHNQPQH
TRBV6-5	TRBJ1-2	ASSYSIPGRSYGYT
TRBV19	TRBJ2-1	ASRSLAGNEQF
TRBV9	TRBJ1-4	ASSGQNNEKLF
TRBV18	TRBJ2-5	ASSGDTQETQY
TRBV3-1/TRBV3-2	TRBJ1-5	ASSPGTGSGQPQH
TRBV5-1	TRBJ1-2	ASSLTSGNYGYT
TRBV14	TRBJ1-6	ASSQDSRQGSPLH
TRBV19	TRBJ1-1	ASRRAQASNMNTEAF
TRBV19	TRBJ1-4	ASRVQATNEKLF